This T cell receptor beta chain was recovered during a study of cytomegalovirus exposure and HLA in healthy donors. Whole-study context: In an earlier analysis, 90 million to 130 million unique TCR beta sequences were found from about 180 million T cells. Notes on the study in general: Exclusion applied to some V segments, including TRBV6-2 and TRBV6-3, as they were indistinguishable.

This clone turned up a few times. Its antigen is still unknown. CDR3 length equals 16 residues. CDR1 and CDR2 from the germline V gene are SGHKS and YYEKEE (reference sequence). The V end lost 1 base, the J end lost 0 bases, and 11 bases lay between the germline ends. Researchers ran the PCR with 60 Vbeta and 13 Jbeta primers. Sequencing used immunoSEQ multiplex PCR; TCRdb keeps in-frame clones, though not all of them. The table lists about 180,000 clones, 77% of them singletons, with less than 1.5% in the top ten. Healthy bone marrow donors formed the donor group. V is TRBV5-5 and J is TRBJ1-5; weak D call: TRBD1 (5 bases). The TCR comes from a woman aged 25 to 45 in good health and CMV-seropositive. The sequencing sample was made of PBMCs. The CDR3 DNA follows: TGTGCCAGCAGCTTGACTGCGGGGGTTAGCAATCAGCCCCAGCATTTT. This translates into CASSLTAGVSNQPQHF. Looking up the rest from reference TRBV5-5 and TRBJ1-5 gives the full variable domain: DAGVTQSPTHLIKTRGQQVTLRCSPISGHKSVSWYQQVLGQGPQFIFQYYEKEERGRGNFPDRFSARQFPNYSSELNVNALLLGDSALYLCASSLTAGVSNQPQHFGDGTRLSIL.